A selection of T cell receptor beta chains follows, all from one sample in a study of blood T cell repertoires in COVID-19. The protocol was immunoSEQ multiplex PCR, while the TCRdb copy is restricted to in-frame clones and leaves out a portion. Of tens of thousands of clones in the sample, about 83% were seen once. Sample: peripheral blood. All receptors come from a man aged 50 to 59 with active COVID-19. Each CDR3 is given with its conserved first and last residue. The D gene is left open where the match is weak. Not every row has a clone size; where given, it reads once, few, many or a size class.

size: -; V: TRBV18; J: TRBJ1-6; D: -; length: 14; DNA: TGTGCCAGCTCACGCGACAGTAGGAATTCACCCCTCCACTTT; CDR3: CASSRDSRNSPLHF
size: -; V: TRBV7-9; J: TRBJ2-1; D: TRBD2; length: 15; DNA: TGTGCCAGCAGCCTCACCGGACTAGCGATCAATGAGCAGTTCTTC; CDR3: CASSLTGLAINEQFF
size: once; V: TRBV5-6; J: TRBJ2-5; D: TRBD2; length: 15; DNA: TGTGCCAGCAGCTTCCGCGGGGGGGTGGTAGAGACCCAGTACTTC; CDR3: CASSFRGGVVETQYF
size: -; V: TRBV12-5; J: TRBJ2-5; D: TRBD2; length: 15; DNA: TGTGCTAGTGGTTTGGTAGTGGCGGGAGTGGAGACCCAGTACTTC; CDR3: CASGLVVAGVETQYF
size: once; V: TRBV11-2; J: TRBJ2-3; D: -; length: 17; DNA: TGTGCCAGCAGCTTAGACCCCGCGGGGTTTGGCACAGATACGCAGTATTTT; CDR3: CASSLDPAGFGTDTQYF
size: -; V: TRBV10-1; J: TRBJ2-1; D: TRBD2; length: 17; DNA: TGCGCCAGCAGTCCGACTAGCGGGGGGCGGGGTACCCATGAGCAGTTCTTC; CDR3: CASSPTSGGRGTHEQFF
size: -; V: TRBV6-5; J: TRBJ1-2; D: -; length: 13; DNA: TGTGCCAGCAGGTACAGCAAAAACTATGGCTACACCTTC; CDR3: CASRYSKNYGYTF
size: -; V: TRBV5-1; J: TRBJ2-1; D: TRBD2; length: 17; DNA: TGCGCCAGCAGCTTGGGCTCTAGCGGGAGTCCCTACAATGAGCAGTTCTTC; CDR3: CASSLGSSGSPYNEQFF
size: few; V: TRBV4-1; J: TRBJ2-7; D: -; length: 15; DNA: TGCGCCAGCAGCCATTTGGGGCGGAACTCCTACGAGCAGTACTTC; CDR3: CASSHLGRNSYEQYF
size: -; V: TRBV12-3/TRBV12-4; J: TRBJ1-4; D: -; length: 13; DNA: TGTGCCAGCAGTTTAAACAGTAATGAAAAACTGTTTTTT; CDR3: CASSLNSNEKLFF
size: -; V: TRBV11-2; J: TRBJ1-6; D: -; length: 16; DNA: TGTGCCAGCAGCCCCTTGAAGCGGGGTTTGAATTCACCCCTCCACTTT; CDR3: CASSPLKRGLNSPLHF
size: -; V: TRBV5-8; J: TRBJ1-1; D: -; length: 15; DNA: TGTGCCAGCAGCTTGTATCAGGGGACCGGCACTGAAGCTTTCTTT; CDR3: CASSLYQGTGTEAFF
size: -; V: TRBV6-2/TRBV6-3; J: TRBJ2-5; D: -; length: 12; DNA: TGTGCCAGCAGTACAGTAATAGAGACCCAGTACTTC; CDR3: CASSTVIETQYF
size: -; V: TRBV6-6; J: TRBJ2-3; D: TRBD1; length: 16; DNA: TGTGCCAGCAGTTCCTCAGGGGGAATAGGCACAGATACGCAGTATTTT; CDR3: CASSSSGGIGTDTQYF
size: -; V: TRBV28; J: TRBJ1-1; D: -; length: 13; DNA: TGTGCCAGCAGTTTATTGGCCCCAGGGGAAGCTTTCTTT; CDR3: CASSLLAPGEAFF
size: -; V: TRBV21-1; J: TRBJ2-1; D: -; length: 16; DNA: TGTGCCAGCAGCAAAGATCCTGGGACAGGGGGCAATGAGCAGTTCTTC; CDR3: CASSKDPGTGGNEQFF
size: -; V: TRBV3-1/TRBV3-2; J: TRBJ2-2; D: -; length: 16; DNA: TGTGCCAGCAGCCAAGAGGATCGCAGGATGGCCGGGGAGCTGTTTTTT; CDR3: CASSQEDRRMAGELFF
size: -; V: TRBV4-1; J: TRBJ2-2; D: -; length: 17; DNA: TGCGCCAGCAGCCAAGACGGGGACACTCCGGACACCGGGGAGCTGTTTTTT; CDR3: CASSQDGDTPDTGELFF
size: -; V: TRBV2; J: TRBJ2-2; D: -; length: 17; DNA: TGTGCCAGCAGTCTAATATTACAACAGCTTAACACCGGGGAGCTGTTTTTT; CDR3: CASSLILQQLNTGELFF
size: -; V: TRBV6-1; J: TRBJ1-4; D: -; length: 14; DNA: TGTGCCAGCAGTGAAGGGGGAGCTAACGGTGAACTGTTTTTT; CDR3: CASSEGGANGELFF
size: -; V: TRBV29-1; J: TRBJ2-3; D: TRBD2; length: 13; DNA: TGCAGCGTTGAAGGCGGACTAGCTCTGACGCAGTATTTT; CDR3: CSVEGGLALTQYF
size: -; V: TRBV7-9; J: TRBJ2-7; D: TRBD2; length: 12; DNA: TGTGCCAGCAGCAAGCGGGGCTACGAGCAGTACTTC; CDR3: CASSKRGYEQYF
size: -; V: TRBV11-2; J: TRBJ2-5; D: -; length: 14; DNA: TGTGCCAGCAGCTTAGAAGCGGCTGGGGAGACCCAGTACTTC; CDR3: CASSLEAAGETQYF
size: -; V: TRBV7-8; J: TRBJ1-2; D: -; length: 16; DNA: TGTGCCAGCAGCTTAAGGGCGGCCGGACAGAACTATGGCTACACCTTC; CDR3: CASSLRAAGQNYGYTF
size: -; V: TRBV5-1; J: TRBJ2-1; D: -; length: 12; DNA: TGCGCCAGCACGCTCCCTGGGAGTGAGCAGTTCTTC; CDR3: CASTLPGSEQFF
size: -; V: TRBV6-2/TRBV6-3; J: TRBJ2-5; D: -; length: 15; DNA: TGTGCCAGCAGTTACGGGCCCCCCCACCAAGAGACCCAGTACTTC; CDR3: CASSYGPPHQETQYF
size: few; V: TRBV18; J: TRBJ1-6; D: TRBD1; length: 16; DNA: TGTGCCAGCTCACCAGTAGGGGGCAAAGAGATCGCACCCCTCCACTTT; CDR3: CASSPVGGKEIAPLHF
size: -; V: TRBV19; J: TRBJ1-1; D: -; length: 13; DNA: TGTGCCAGTAGTATAGCCAGGGACACTGAAGCTTTCTTT; CDR3: CASSIARDTEAFF
size: -; V: TRBV3-1/TRBV3-2; J: TRBJ1-2; D: -; length: 13; DNA: TGTGCCAGCAGCCAAGATCGTCTCTATGGCTACACCTTC; CDR3: CASSQDRLYGYTF
size: -; V: TRBV28; J: TRBJ2-7; D: TRBD1; length: 16; DNA: TGTGCCAGCAGTTTCTTTCAGGGACAGGGTCCCTACGAGCAGTACTTC; CDR3: CASSFFQGQGPYEQYF
size: -; V: TRBV6-2/TRBV6-3; J: TRBJ2-5; D: TRBD2; length: 16; DNA: TGTGCCAGCAGTTACCTCCTTAGCGGGGGACAAGAGACCCAGTACTTC; CDR3: CASSYLLSGGQETQYF
size: -; V: TRBV30; J: TRBJ2-6; D: -; length: 14; DNA: TGTGCCTGGGGGCCTAACTCTGGGGCCAACGTCCTGACTTTC; CDR3: CAWGPNSGANVLTF
size: once; V: TRBV20-1; J: TRBJ1-4; D: -; length: 13; DNA: TGCAGTGCTAGTAGATCGGAGAATGAAAAACTGTTTTTT; CDR3: CSASRSENEKLFF
size: -; V: TRBV4-3; J: TRBJ2-1; D: TRBD1; length: 15; DNA: TGCGCCAGCAGCCAAGGACAGGGGACCTACAATGAGCAGTTCTTC; CDR3: CASSQGQGTYNEQFF
size: -; V: TRBV4-2; J: TRBJ2-3; D: -; length: 15; DNA: TGTGCCAGCAGCCAAGCTGGTTGGGGCCGGGATACGCAGTATTTT; CDR3: CASSQAGWGRDTQYF
size: -; V: TRBV6-1; J: TRBJ2-1; D: TRBD1; length: 13; DNA: TGTGCCAGCAGTGAGGACAGGTACAATGAGCAGTTCTTC; CDR3: CASSEDRYNEQFF
size: -; V: TRBV27; J: TRBJ2-1; D: TRBD2; length: 18; DNA: TGTGCCAGCAGTTTATCGGGTAGCGGGAGCCCCGTTGAGCGTGAGCAGTTCTTC; CDR3: CASSLSGSGSPVEREQFF
size: -; V: TRBV7-2; J: TRBJ2-1; D: TRBD2; length: 18; DNA: TGTGCCAGCAGCTTCGGGACTAGCGGGCCCCATTTCTACAATGAGCAGTTCTTC; CDR3: CASSFGTSGPHFYNEQFF
size: -; V: TRBV5-8; J: TRBJ1-5; D: -; length: 16; DNA: TGTGCCAGCAGCCTAAGAGTAACTCGGGGGAATCAGCCCCAGCATTTT; CDR3: CASSLRVTRGNQPQHF
size: -; V: TRBV9; J: TRBJ2-7; D: TRBD2; length: 15; DNA: TGTGCCAGCAGCGTAGGCGGGGGAATCACCTACGAGCAGTACTTC; CDR3: CASSVGGGITYEQYF
size: -; V: TRBV6-6; J: TRBJ2-5; D: -; length: 14; DNA: TGTGCCAGCAGTTCGAGGTCAGCCCAAGAGACCCAGTACTTC; CDR3: CASSSRSAQETQYF
size: once; V: TRBV6-6; J: TRBJ2-7; D: TRBD1; length: 15; DNA: TGTGCCAGCAGCAGAGGCGGGACAGGGGGGGACGAGCAGTACTTC; CDR3: CASSRGGTGGDEQYF
size: once; V: TRBV11-2; J: TRBJ2-4; D: -; length: 13; DNA: TGTGCCAGCAGCTTAGGACGGGAAAACATTCAGTACTTC; CDR3: CASSLGRENIQYF
size: once; V: TRBV7-2; J: TRBJ2-1; D: -; length: 13; DNA: TGTGCCAGCAGCTTAGCAATAGACAATGAGCAGTTCTTC; CDR3: CASSLAIDNEQFF
size: -; V: TRBV19; J: TRBJ2-2; D: TRBD1; length: 16; DNA: TGTGCCAGTAGTATCGGGACAGGGTGGGACACCGGGGAGCTGTTTTTT; CDR3: CASSIGTGWDTGELFF
size: once; V: TRBV29-1; J: TRBJ1-3; D: TRBD1; length: 14; DNA: TGCAGCGTGGGGGACAGTATCTCTGGAAACACCATATATTTT; CDR3: CSVGDSISGNTIYF
size: -; V: TRBV6-1; J: TRBJ1-6; D: -; length: 13; DNA: TGTGCCAGCAGTGACCTGAGTCATTCACCCCTCCACTTT; CDR3: CASSDLSHSPLHF
size: -; V: TRBV15; J: TRBJ2-7; D: TRBD1; length: 16; DNA: TGTGCCACCAGCAGACCTAGACAGGGAAATTTGTACGAGCAGTACTTC; CDR3: CATSRPRQGNLYEQYF
size: -; V: TRBV28; J: TRBJ2-1; D: TRBD1; length: 16; DNA: TGTGCCAGCAGCCTCATACTCGACAGGGTAGGCAATGAGCAGTTCTTC; CDR3: CASSLILDRVGNEQFF
size: -; V: TRBV20-1; J: TRBJ1-2; D: -; length: 11; DNA: TGCAGTGGCGAAGCGAACTATGGCTACACCTTC; CDR3: CSGEANYGYTF
size: -; V: TRBV11-2; J: TRBJ2-2; D: TRBD2; length: 16; DNA: TGTGCCAGCAGCCACTATAGCGGGAGGAGGCACGGGGAGCTGTTTTTT; CDR3: CASSHYSGRRHGELFF
size: few; V: TRBV9; J: TRBJ1-1; D: -; length: 15; DNA: TGTGCCAGCAGCGAAACAGGGTACTCGAACACTGAAGCTTTCTTT; CDR3: CASSETGYSNTEAFF